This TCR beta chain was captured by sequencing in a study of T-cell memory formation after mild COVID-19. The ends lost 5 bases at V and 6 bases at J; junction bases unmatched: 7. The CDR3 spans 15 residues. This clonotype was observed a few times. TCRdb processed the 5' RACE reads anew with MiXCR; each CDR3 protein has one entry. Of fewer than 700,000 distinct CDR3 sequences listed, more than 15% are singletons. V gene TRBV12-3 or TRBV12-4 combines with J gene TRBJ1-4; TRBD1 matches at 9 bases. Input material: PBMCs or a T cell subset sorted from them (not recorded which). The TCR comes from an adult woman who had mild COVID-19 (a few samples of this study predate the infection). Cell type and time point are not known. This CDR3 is CASSRPGQGDEKLFF. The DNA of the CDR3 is TGTGCCAGCAGTCGTCCGGGACAGGGTGATGAAAAACTGTTTTTT.